Listed below are T cell receptor beta chains from one sample, sequenced in a study of cytomegalovirus exposure and HLA in healthy donors. Profiled with immunoSEQ multiplex PCR; TCRdb holds only in-frame clones, not every one. The data contain more than 35,000 clones, approximately 95% of them singletons. Material for sequencing was PBMCs. These receptor sequences come from a man aged 18 to 29 in good health and CMV-seronegative. Both conserved end residues are trimmed from each CDR3.

CDR3	V	J
ASSYRRFGAEAF	TRBV6-5	TRBJ1-1
ASSRLGTGQGRNEQF	TRBV27	TRBJ2-1
ASSVGIDGGSRQYT	TRBV9	TRBJ1-2
ASRVEKLF	TRBV2	TRBJ1-4
ASSIGIEGASYEQY	TRBV19	TRBJ2-7
ASKRGWNTEAF	TRBV9	TRBJ1-1
ASSLSPKGTPEY	TRBV28	TRBJ2-7
ASSVGTSGGGETQY	TRBV9	TRBJ2-5
AWSRRGNEQF	TRBV30	TRBJ2-1
ASNSAGTNTGELF	TRBV19	TRBJ2-2
ASSWGNGNTIY	TRBV5-5	TRBJ1-3
ASRPPGGITEAF	TRBV27	TRBJ1-1
ASSPDSHEQY	TRBV7-6	NA
ASSVSTDTQY	TRBV28	TRBJ2-3
ASSLGTDFFTDTQY	TRBV5-1	TRBJ2-3
ASSVATGGTYEQY	TRBV9	TRBJ2-7
SVERLAGVDTQY	TRBV29-1	TRBJ2-3
ASSISSGTVEQF	TRBV19	TRBJ2-1
ASSPQDRGQDTQY	TRBV7-8	TRBJ2-3
ASSVNGVETQY	TRBV6-1	TRBJ2-5
ASSQRRGFAGNTEAF	TRBV19	TRBJ1-1
ASSLTTGGGYT	TRBV5-1	TRBJ1-2